This TCR beta chain was captured by sequencing in a study of blood T cell repertoires in COVID-19. Source study methods: Nucleated cell counts were estimated from reference gene primer amplification. Clones were read by immunoSEQ multiplex PCR, and TCRdb kept only the in-frame ones, dropping some. D and trimming were read from the DNA, whereas the V and J calls and clone size are those reported in that table. The sample records about 120,000 clones, around 90% being singletons. With 3 bases clipped from V and 3 bases from J, the junction kept 8 bases outside the gene matches. Germline values: CDR1 MNHEY, CDR2 SVGEGT. This CDR3 is built from 16 residues.

The TCR was taken from a human donor in a cohort sampled during active COVID-19. The V gene is TRBV6-2 or TRBV6-3, the J gene TRBJ2-7; 10 bases match TRBD1. Sequencing used peripheral blood. CDR3: CASSYLSRDRGYEQYF. The CDR3 DNA is TGTGCCAGCAGTTATTTATCCCGGGACAGGGGCTACGAGCAGTACTTC.